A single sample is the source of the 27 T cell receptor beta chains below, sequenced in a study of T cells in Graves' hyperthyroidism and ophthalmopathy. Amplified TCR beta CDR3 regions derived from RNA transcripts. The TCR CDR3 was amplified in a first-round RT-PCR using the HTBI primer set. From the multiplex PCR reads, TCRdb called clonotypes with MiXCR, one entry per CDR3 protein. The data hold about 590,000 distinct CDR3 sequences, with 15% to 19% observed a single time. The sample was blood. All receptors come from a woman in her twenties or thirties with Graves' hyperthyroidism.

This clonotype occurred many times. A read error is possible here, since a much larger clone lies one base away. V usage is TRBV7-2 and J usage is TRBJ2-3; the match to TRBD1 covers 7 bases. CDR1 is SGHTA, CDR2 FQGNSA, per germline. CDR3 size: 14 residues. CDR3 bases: TGTGCCAGCAGCTTAGACAGGGGCACAGATGCGCAGTATTTT. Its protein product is CASSLDRGTDAQYF.

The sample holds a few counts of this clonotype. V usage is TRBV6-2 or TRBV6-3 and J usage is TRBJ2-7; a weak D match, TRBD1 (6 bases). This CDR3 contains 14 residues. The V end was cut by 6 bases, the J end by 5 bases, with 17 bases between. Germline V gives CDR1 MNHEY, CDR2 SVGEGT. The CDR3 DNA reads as TGTGCCAGCAGCTACCGTGTCGGGACAAACGAGCAGTACTTC. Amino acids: CASSYRVGTNEQYF.

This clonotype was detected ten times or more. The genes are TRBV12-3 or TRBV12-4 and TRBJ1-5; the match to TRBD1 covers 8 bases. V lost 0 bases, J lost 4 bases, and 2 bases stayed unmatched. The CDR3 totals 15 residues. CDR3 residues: CASSLAQGANQPQHF. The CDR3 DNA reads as TGTGCCAGCAGTTTAGCGCAGGGGGCGAATCAGCCCCAGCATTTT.

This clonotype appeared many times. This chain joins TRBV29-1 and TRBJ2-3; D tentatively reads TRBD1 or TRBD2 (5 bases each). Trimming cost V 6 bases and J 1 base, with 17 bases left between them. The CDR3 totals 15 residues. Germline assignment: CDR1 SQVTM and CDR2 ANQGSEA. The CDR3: CSVNLGTRRTDTQYF. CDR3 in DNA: TGCAGCGTCAACCTCGGGACCCGTCGCACAGATACGCAGTATTTT.

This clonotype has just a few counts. CDR3 sequence reads: CASRGTSGHTDTQYF. CDR3 DNA: TGTGCCAGCAGGGGGACTAGCGGACACACAGATACGCAGTATTTT. The chain uses TRBV2 and TRBJ2-3; 11 bases are a match to TRBD2. The CDR3 sequence is 15 residues long. The germline gives CDR1 SNHLY, CDR2 FYNNEI. J was trimmed by 2 bases and V by 6 bases; bases with no gene match: 4.

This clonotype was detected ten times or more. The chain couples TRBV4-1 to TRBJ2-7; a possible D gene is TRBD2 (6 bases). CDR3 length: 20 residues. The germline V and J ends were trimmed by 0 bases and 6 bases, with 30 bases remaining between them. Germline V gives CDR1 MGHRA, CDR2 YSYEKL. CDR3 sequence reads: CASSQDRSGSSGPFSREQYF. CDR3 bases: TGCGCCAGCAGCCAAGATCGGTCTGGTAGTAGCGGTCCCTTTAGCCGCGAGCAGTACTTC.

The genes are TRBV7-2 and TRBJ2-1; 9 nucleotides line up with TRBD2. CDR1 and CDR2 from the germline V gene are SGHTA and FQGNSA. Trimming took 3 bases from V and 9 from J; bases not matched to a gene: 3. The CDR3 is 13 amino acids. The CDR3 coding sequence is TGTGCCAGCAGCTTGGGCGGGAGGGGTGAGCAGTTCTTC. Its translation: CASSLGGRGEQFF.

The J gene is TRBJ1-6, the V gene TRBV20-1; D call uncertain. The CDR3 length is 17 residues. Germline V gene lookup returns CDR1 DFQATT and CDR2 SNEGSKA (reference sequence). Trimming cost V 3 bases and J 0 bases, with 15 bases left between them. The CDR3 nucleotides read TGCAGTGCTAGGGATGAATCAGTTAGCTCCTATAATTCACCCCTCCACTTT. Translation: CSARDESVSSYNSPLHF.

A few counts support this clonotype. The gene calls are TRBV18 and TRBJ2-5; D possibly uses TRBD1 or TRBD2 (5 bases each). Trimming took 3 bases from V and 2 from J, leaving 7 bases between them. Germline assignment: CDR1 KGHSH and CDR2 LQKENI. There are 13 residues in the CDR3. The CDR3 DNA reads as TGTGCCAGCTCACCGGGGGAGCAAGAGACCCAGTACTTC. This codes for CASSPGEQETQYF.

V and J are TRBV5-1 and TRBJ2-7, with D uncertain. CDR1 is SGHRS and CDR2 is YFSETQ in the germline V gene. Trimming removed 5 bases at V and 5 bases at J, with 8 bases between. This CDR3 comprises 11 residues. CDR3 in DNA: TGCGCCAGCAGAGTAGAGAACGAGCAGTACTTC. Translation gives CASRVENEQYF. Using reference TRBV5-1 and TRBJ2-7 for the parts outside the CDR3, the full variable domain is KAGVTQTPRYLIKTRGQQVTLSCSPISGHRSVSWYQQTPGQGLQFLFEYFSETQRNKGNFPGRFSGRQFSNSRSEMNVSTLELGDSALYLCASRVENEQYFGPGTRLTVT.

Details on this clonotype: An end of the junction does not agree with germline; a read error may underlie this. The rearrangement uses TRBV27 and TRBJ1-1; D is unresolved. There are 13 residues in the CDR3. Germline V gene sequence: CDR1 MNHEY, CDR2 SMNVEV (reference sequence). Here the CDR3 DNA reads TGTGCCAGCAGTTTAGATTTGAACACTGGAGCTTTCTTT. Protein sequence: CASSLDLNTGAFF.

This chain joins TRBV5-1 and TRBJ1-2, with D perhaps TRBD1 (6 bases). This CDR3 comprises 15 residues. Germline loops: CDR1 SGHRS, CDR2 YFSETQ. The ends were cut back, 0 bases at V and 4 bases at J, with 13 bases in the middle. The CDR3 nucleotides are TGCGCCAGCAGCTTGGTAGGGGGGCAGAGCTATGGCTACACCTTC. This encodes CASSLVGGQSYGYTF.

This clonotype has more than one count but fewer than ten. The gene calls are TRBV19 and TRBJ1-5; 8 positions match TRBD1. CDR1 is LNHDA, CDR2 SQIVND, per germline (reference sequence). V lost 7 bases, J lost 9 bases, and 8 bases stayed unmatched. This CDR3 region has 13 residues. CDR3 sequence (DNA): TGTGCCAGTAATTTGGACAGGGCAAGGCCCCAGCATTTT. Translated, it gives CASNLDRARPQHF.

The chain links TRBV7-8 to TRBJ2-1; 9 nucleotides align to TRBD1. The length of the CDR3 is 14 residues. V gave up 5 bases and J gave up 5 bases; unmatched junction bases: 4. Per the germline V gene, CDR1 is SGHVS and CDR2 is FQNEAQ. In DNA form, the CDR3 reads TGTGCCAGCAGCAGGACAGGGGTAGACAATGAGCAGTTCTTC. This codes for CASSRTGVDNEQFF.

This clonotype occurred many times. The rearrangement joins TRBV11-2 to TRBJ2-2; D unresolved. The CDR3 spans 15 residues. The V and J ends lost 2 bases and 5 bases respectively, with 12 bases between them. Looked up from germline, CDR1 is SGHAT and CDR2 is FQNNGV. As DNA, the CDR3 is TGTGCCAGCAGCTTACAGGACCGAGCGACCGGGGAGCTGTTTTTT. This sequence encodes CASSLQDRATGELFF.

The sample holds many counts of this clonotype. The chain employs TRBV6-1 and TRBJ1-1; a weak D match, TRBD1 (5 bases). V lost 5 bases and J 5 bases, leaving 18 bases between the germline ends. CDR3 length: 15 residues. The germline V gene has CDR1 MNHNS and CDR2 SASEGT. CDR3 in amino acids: CASSSEGRSRTEAFF. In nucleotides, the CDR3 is TGTGCCAGCAGTTCCGAGGGGAGGTCAAGGACTGAAGCTTTCTTT.

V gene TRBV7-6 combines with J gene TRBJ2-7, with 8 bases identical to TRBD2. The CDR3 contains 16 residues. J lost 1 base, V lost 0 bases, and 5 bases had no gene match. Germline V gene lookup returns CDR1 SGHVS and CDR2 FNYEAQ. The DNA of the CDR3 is TGTGCCAGCAGCTTAGCGGGCCGGGAGGGATCCTACGAGCAGTACTTC. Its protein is CASSLAGREGSYEQYF.

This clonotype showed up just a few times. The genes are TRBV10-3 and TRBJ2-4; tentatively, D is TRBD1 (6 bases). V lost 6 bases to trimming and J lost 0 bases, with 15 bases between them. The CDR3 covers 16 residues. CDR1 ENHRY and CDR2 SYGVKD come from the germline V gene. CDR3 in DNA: TGTGCCATCAGGGTCTTGGACAGCCTAGCCAAAAACATTCAGTACTTC. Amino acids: CAIRVLDSLAKNIQYF.

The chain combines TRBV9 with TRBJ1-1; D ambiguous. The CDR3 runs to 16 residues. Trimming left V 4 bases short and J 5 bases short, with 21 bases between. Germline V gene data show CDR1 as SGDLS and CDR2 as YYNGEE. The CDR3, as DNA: TGTGCCAGCAGCTTAAGGTGGGATTCAATTGGAACTGAAGCTTTCTTT. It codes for CASSLRWDSIGTEAFF.

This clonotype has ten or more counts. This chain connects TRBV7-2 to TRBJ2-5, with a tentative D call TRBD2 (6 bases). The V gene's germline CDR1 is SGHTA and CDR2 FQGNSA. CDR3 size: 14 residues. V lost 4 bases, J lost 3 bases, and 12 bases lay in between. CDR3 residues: CASSSGTVEETQYF. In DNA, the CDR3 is TGTGCCAGCAGCTCAGGGACTGTGGAAGAGACCCAGTACTTC.

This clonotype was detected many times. CDR3 in DNA: TGTGCCAGCAGCGTAGCTCAGGGGCGGACTGAAGCTTTCTTT. Protein sequence: CASSVAQGRTEAFF. The chain recombines TRBV9 with TRBJ1-1, with a tentative D call TRBD1 (6 bases). CDR1 and CDR2 from the germline V gene are SGDLS and YYNGEE. V was clipped by 0 bases and J by 5 bases, with 11 bases between them. The CDR3 consists of 14 residues.

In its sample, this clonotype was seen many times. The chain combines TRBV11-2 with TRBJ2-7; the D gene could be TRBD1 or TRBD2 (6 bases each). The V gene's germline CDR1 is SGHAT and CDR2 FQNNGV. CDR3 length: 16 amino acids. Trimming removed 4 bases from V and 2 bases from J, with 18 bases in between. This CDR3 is CASSSGGQGQTYEQYF. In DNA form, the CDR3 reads TGTGCCAGCAGCTCCGGGGGCCAGGGGCAGACCTACGAGCAGTACTTC.

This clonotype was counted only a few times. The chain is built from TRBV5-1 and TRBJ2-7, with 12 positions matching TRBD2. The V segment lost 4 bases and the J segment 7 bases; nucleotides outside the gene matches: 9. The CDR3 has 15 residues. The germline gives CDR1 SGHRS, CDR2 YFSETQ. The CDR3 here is CASSPGPSGRAEQYF. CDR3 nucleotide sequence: TGCGCCAGCAGCCCGGGACCTAGCGGGAGGGCGGAGCAGTACTTC.

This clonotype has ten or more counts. CDR3 region: CASGGLADPSYNEQFF. The CDR3 DNA reads TGTGCCAGCGGGGGACTAGCGGACCCATCCTACAATGAGCAGTTCTTC. V and J are TRBV6-1 and TRBJ2-1; 11 bases align to TRBD2. This CDR3 spans 16 amino acids. V shed 8 bases, J shed 1 base, and the junction held 7 bases outside the gene matches. Germline V gives CDR1 MNHNS, CDR2 SASEGT.

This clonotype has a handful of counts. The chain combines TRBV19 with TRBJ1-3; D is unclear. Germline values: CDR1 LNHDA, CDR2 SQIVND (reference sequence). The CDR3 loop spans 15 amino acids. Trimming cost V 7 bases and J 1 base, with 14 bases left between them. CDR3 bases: TGTGCCAGTAATCAGTTGGCGGGGTCTGGAAACACCATATATTTT. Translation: CASNQLAGSGNTIYF. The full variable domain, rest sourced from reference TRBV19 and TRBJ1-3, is DGGITQSPKYLFRKEGQNVTLSCEQNLNHDAMYWYRQDPGQGLRLIYYSQIVNDFQKGDIAEGYSVSREKKESFPLTVTSAQKNPTAFYLCASNQLAGSGNTIYFGEGSWLTVV.

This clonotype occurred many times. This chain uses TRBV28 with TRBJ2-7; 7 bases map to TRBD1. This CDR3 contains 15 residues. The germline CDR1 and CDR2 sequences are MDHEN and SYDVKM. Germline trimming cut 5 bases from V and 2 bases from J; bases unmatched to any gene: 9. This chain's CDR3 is CASSIRQGVAYEQYF. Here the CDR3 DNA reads TGTGCCAGCAGTATTCGGCAGGGGGTAGCCTACGAGCAGTACTTC.

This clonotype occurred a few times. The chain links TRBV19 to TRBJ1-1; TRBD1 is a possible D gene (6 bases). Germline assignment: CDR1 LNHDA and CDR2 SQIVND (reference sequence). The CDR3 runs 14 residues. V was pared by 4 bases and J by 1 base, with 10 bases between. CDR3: CASSTQGTNTEAFF. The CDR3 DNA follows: TGTGCCAGTAGTACACAGGGCACGAACACTGAAGCTTTCTTT.